There are a few counts of the clone carrying this T cell receptor beta chain. Source study methods: Estimation of nucleated cell counts was performed using reference gene primer amplification. Sequencing used immunoSEQ multiplex PCR; TCRdb keeps in-frame clones, though not all of them. V, J and clone size derive from that table, while D and trimming were established from the DNA sequence. The profile shows 200,000 or so clones, around nine tenths of them singletons. After removal of 5 bases from V and 1 base from J, the junction contained 8 bases not matched to a gene. The germline V gene encodes CDR1 MNHEY and CDR2 SVGAGI. The CDR3 is made up of 15 amino acids. The data were obtained in a study of blood T cell repertoires in COVID-19. In the study overall: Material from acute and convalescent COVID-19 was sourced from the United States, Italy and Spain. Sample material is recorded as cDNA or gDNA derived from T cells, B-cell-depleted T cells, or PBMCs.

This clonotype was sampled from a man between 65 and 79 years old with active or convalescent COVID-19. The material sequenced was peripheral blood. This chain uses TRBV6-5 with TRBJ2-7, with 7 bases identical to TRBD2. CDR3 nucleotides: TGTGCCAGCAGTCCCTCGGGGGGTCCTTCCTACGAGCAGTACTTC. It codes for CASSPSGGPSYEQYF.